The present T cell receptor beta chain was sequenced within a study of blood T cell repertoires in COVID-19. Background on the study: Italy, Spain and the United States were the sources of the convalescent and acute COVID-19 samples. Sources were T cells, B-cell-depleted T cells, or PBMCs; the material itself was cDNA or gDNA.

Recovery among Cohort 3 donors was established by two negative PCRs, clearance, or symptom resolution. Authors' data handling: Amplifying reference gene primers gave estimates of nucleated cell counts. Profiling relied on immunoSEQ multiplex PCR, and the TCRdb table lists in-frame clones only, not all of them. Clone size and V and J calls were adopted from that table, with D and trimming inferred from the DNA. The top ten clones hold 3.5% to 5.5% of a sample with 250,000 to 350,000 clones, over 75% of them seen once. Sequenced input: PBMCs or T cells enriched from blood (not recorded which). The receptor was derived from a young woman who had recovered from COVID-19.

The CDR3 reads CASSSMRATEAFF. The CDR3 bases are TGTGCCAGCAGCTCGATGCGGGCCACTGAAGCTTTCTTT. J is TRBJ1-1 and V is TRBV13; D uncertain. Germline assignment: CDR1 PRHDT and CDR2 FYEKMQ (reference sequence). The CDR3 sequence is 13 residues long. Trimming removed 4 bases from V and 4 bases from J, with 10 bases in between.